Sequencing of this T cell receptor (beta chain) was carried out in a study of blood T cell repertoires in COVID-19. Study in general: From the United States, Italy and Spain came samples of acute and convalescent COVID-19.

The CDR3 sequence is 15 residues long. Germline CDR1 and CDR2: SGDLS and YYNGEE. The V and J ends lost 4 bases and 1 base respectively, with 12 bases between them. In the source study's methods: It was from reference gene primer amplification that nucleated cell counts were estimated. TCRdb keeps only in-frame clones here, not all; method: immunoSEQ multiplex PCR. V, J and clone size were drawn from that table, and D and trimming were deduced from the DNA. The repertoire has around 170,000 clones, approximately 90% of them found once; the top ten carry 2.9%. The TCR was taken from a woman in her thirties with active or convalescent COVID-19. The gene calls are TRBV9 and TRBJ1-3, with D tentatively TRBD1 (5 bases). The source material was peripheral blood. DNA of the CDR3: TGTGCCAGCAGCCCGTCCCGACAGTCTGGAAACACCATATATTTT. Translation: CASSPSRQSGNTIYF.